The clone carrying this TCR beta chain was seen only once. Profiling relied on immunoSEQ multiplex PCR, and the TCRdb table lists in-frame clones only, not all of them. The sample records around 54,000 clones, 90% being singletons. This entry belongs to a study of blood T cell repertoires in COVID-19. Germline assignment: CDR1 LNHNV and CDR2 YYDKDF (reference sequence). The length of the CDR3 is 15 residues. The trim removed 3 bases at V and 6 bases at J, leaving 7 bases unmatched. This TCR was sampled from a woman aged 40 to 50 with active COVID-19. Source material: peripheral blood. The chain carries TRBV15 and TRBJ2-4; 8 bases fit TRBD2. The CDR3 loop is CATSSLGGGLNIQYF. The DNA of the CDR3 is TGTGCCACCAGCAGTCTCGGGGGGGGCCTAAACATTCAGTACTTC.